This T cell receptor beta chain originates from a study of blood T cell repertoires in COVID-19. Turning to the study itself: Sites in the United States, Italy and Spain provided acute and convalescent COVID-19 samples.

This CDR3 has 15 amino acids. Germline CDR1 and CDR2: MNHEY and SMNVEV (reference sequence). V was cut by 9 bases and J by 2 bases, with 16 bases left in between. Produced via immunoSEQ multiplex PCR; TCRdb's table is partial and in-frame only. The data hold approximately 250,000 clones, with roughly 88% observed a single time. Individuals aged 18 to 89 years were recruited from about two dozen US areas. Sequencing used PBMCs or T cells enriched from blood (not recorded which). The source is a middle-aged woman with acute COVID-19. V gene TRBV27 combines with J gene TRBJ2-2, with a weak D call TRBD1 (6 bases). The CDR3 region is CASTPLGGNTGELFF. In nucleotides, the CDR3 is TGTGCCAGTACTCCACTAGGGGGAAACACCGGGGAGCTGTTTTTT.